Listed here is a single TCR beta chain. The antigen is unknown. This record belongs to a study of molecular identifiers for immune sequencing clone quantification. Study-wide points: In a background of about 1 million naive cells, spiked Jurkat TCR RNA from one cell was reportedly detectable. Clones carrying above 20 RNA copies accounted for over 98% of effector molecules, under 1% in naive cells.

TCRdb used MiXCR to reprocess the PCR reads, holding one entry per CDR3 protein. The sample has roughly 320,000 distinct CDR3 sequences, under 25% seen once. The authors gated naive CD8 T cells as CD8+CD4-CCR7+CD45RA+ for sorting. The CDR3 consists of 14 residues. V gave up 7 bases and J gave up 0 bases, with 7 bases separating them. The chain recombines TRBV12-3 or TRBV12-4 with TRBJ1-6; D is unresolved. Input material: naive CD8+ T cells from blood, with Jurkat cell RNA spiked in. Subset reported: FACS-sorted CD8+CD4-CCR7+CD45RA+ naive T cells. The TCR comes from a human donor in good health. Some libraries in this study had Jurkat cell RNA spiked in. CDR3 coding DNA: TGTGCCAGCACCCTCGGCTCCTATAATTCACCCCTCCACTTT. It yields the protein CASTLGSYNSPLHF.